The rows below give T cell receptor beta chains drawn from one sample of a study of blood T cell repertoires in COVID-19. Using immunoSEQ multiplex PCR, the repertoire was profiled, and TCRdb retains in-frame clones only, with some absent. This sample has 260,000 or so clones, with 85% found just once. Sample: PBMCs or T cells enriched from blood (not recorded which). These receptors came from a woman aged 45-60 years who had recovered from COVID-19. CDR3s include the opening cysteine and the closing phenylalanine or tryptophan. Each record gives: clone size, D gene, J gene, V gene, CDR3 DNA, CDR3 protein. The D gene is left open where the match is weak. The size field is filled for only some rows; it gives once, few, many or a size class.

NA,NA,TRBJ1-1,TRBV18,TGTGCCAGCTCACCACCGGAACAGAAGAACACTGAAGCTTTCTTT,CASSPPEQKNTEAFF
NA,TRBD1,TRBJ2-3,TRBV6-5,TGTGCCAGCAGCCGGGACAGGGGGATGGAAGATACGCAGTATTTT,CASSRDRGMEDTQYF
NA,TRBD2,TRBJ2-5,TRBV4-3,TGCGCCAGCAGCCAGGCCACAGCGGGAGAAGAGACCCAGTACTTC,CASSQATAGEETQYF
NA,NA,TRBJ2-2,TRBV2,TGTGTCATTCACTCCTCGTCCACCGGGGAGCTGTTTTTT,CVIHSSSTGELFF
NA,NA,TRBJ1-5,TRBV2,TGTGCCAGCAGCGAGGACACGTCAGCGGGTCAGCCCCAGCATTTT,CASSEDTSAGQPQHF
few,NA,TRBJ2-7,TRBV7-2,TGTGCCAGCAGCTTTACCGGGACTCCAAACTACGAGCAGTACTTC,CASSFTGTPNYEQYF
NA,TRBD2,TRBJ2-5,TRBV2,TGTGCCAGCAGTGATATAGCGGGGAAGACCCAGTACTTC,CASSDIAGKTQYF
NA,NA,TRBJ2-6,TRBV11-2,TGTGCCAGCAGCTTAGCTACTGGGGCCAACGTCCTGACTTTC,CASSLATGANVLTF
NA,TRBD1,TRBJ1-1,TRBV6-5,TGTGCCAGCAGTTACTCGGGACAGGGGAAAGGTGAAGCTTTCTTT,CASSYSGQGKGEAFF
NA,TRBD2,TRBJ2-3,TRBV4-1,TGCGCCAGCAGCCAACTAGCGGGAGTATTAGATACGCAGTATTTT,CASSQLAGVLDTQYF
NA,TRBD2,TRBJ2-2,TRBV2,TGTGCCAGCAAAGGGAGTAGCGGGAGTGCCGGGGAGCTGTTTTTT,CASKGSSGSAGELFF
NA,TRBD1,TRBJ2-7,TRBV19,TGTGCCAGTAGTATTGACAGGGGTTTCCAGCAGTACTTC,CASSIDRGFQQYF
NA,TRBD1,TRBJ1-1,TRBV30,TGTGCCTGGGGTTGGACAGGGTACGGCACTGAAGCTTTCTTT,CAWGWTGYGTEAFF
NA,NA,TRBJ2-3,TRBV6-5,TGTGCCAGCAGTTACAGAGGGGGGGCAGGCACAGATACGCAGTATTTT,CASSYRGGAGTDTQYF
NA,TRBD1,TRBJ1-2,TRBV10-3,TGTGCCATCAGTGAAGAGCAGGGGGGAGGCTACACCTTC,CAISEEQGGGYTF
NA,NA,TRBJ2-5,TRBV27,TGTGCCAGCAGCGAACGCGCGGGGACCCAGTACTTC,CASSERAGTQYF
NA,NA,TRBJ1-4,TRBV2,TGTGCCAGCAGGATACAGGGAAGTGGTGGTGAAAAACTGTTTTTT,CASRIQGSGGEKLFF
few,NA,TRBJ1-6,TRBV30,TGTGCCTGGACTTACCCAAACACGGGGGTTTTTCCCCTCCACTTT,CAWTYPNTGVFPLHF
NA,NA,TRBJ1-1,TRBV19,TGTGCCAGTAGTTATCAGGGGTTGAACACTGAAGCTTTCTTT,CASSYQGLNTEAFF
NA,TRBD2,TRBJ2-7,TRBV9,TGTGCCAGCAGCTTCGGCGGGAGCGCTTACGAGCAGTACTTC,CASSFGGSAYEQYF
NA,NA,TRBJ1-2,TRBV30,TGTGCCTGGAGTGTTATCAGGGGTGGCTACACCTTC,CAWSVIRGGYTF
NA,NA,TRBJ1-5,TRBV15,TGTGCCACCAGCAGAGATAGGGGCCAGCCCCAGCATTTT,CATSRDRGQPQHF
few,NA,TRBJ1-6,TRBV30,TGTGCCTGGAGTAAACAGGATAATTCACCCCTCCACTTT,CAWSKQDNSPLHF
NA,NA,TRBJ2-6,TRBV7-6,TGTGCCAGCAGCCTAGGGGCAGGGCCGATTTCTGGGGCCAACGTCCTGACTTTC,CASSLGAGPISGANVLTF
NA,TRBD2,TRBJ2-1,TRBV27,TGTGCCAGCAGAAGTAGCGGGATGGGGTGGAATGAGCAGTTCTTC,CASRSSGMGWNEQFF
NA,NA,TRBJ1-4,TRBV3-1/TRBV3-2,TGTGCCAGCAGCCAAAAACCTCCTCGTAGTGCAGGTGAAAAACTGTTTTTT,CASSQKPPRSAGEKLFF
few,NA,TRBJ1-1,TRBV5-4,TGTGCCAGCAGCTTGGCCCTCGGACAGAGGGATGAAGCTTTCTTT,CASSLALGQRDEAFF
NA,TRBD1,TRBJ2-2,TRBV12-5,TGTGCTAGTGGTATGGACAGGGCCACCGGGGAGCTGTTTTTT,CASGMDRATGELFF
NA,NA,TRBJ1-3,TRBV3-1/TRBV3-2,TGTGCCAGCAGCCAAGATCGTAGAAACACCATATATTTT,CASSQDRRNTIYF
NA,TRBD2,TRBJ2-3,TRBV28,TGTGCCAGCAGTTTATCAGCGGGGGGGCCGTCAGATACGCAGTATTTT,CASSLSAGGPSDTQYF
NA,TRBD1,TRBJ1-2,TRBV4-1,TGCGCCAGCAGCCAGGGACAGTTAGCTAACTATGGCTACACCTTC,CASSQGQLANYGYTF
NA,TRBD2,TRBJ2-1,TRBV2,TGTGCCAGCAGTTCCAGACTAGCTGGTGAGCAGTTCTTC,CASSSRLAGEQFF